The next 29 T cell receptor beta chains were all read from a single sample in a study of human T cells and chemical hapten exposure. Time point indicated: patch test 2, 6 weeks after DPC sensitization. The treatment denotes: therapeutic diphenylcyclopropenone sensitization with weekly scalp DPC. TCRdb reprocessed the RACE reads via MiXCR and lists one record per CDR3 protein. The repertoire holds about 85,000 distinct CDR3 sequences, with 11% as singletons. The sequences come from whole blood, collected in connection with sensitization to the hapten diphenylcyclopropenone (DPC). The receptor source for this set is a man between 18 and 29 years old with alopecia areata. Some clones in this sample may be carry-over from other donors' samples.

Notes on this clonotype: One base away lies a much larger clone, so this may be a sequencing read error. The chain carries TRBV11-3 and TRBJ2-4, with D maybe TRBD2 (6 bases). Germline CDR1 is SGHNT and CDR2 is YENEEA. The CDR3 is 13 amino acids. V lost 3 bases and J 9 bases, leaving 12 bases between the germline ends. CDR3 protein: CASSFGGAGIQYF. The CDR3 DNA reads TGTGCCAGCAGCTTCGGAGGGGCGGGCATTCAGTACTTC.

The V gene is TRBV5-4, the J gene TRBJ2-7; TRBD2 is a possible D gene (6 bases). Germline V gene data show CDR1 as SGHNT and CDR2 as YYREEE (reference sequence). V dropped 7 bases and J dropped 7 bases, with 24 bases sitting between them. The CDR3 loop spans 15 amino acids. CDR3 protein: CASSSPDGGSLEQYF. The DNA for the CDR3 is TGTGCCAGCTCTTCCCCGGACGGGGGATCCCTTGAGCAGTACTTC.

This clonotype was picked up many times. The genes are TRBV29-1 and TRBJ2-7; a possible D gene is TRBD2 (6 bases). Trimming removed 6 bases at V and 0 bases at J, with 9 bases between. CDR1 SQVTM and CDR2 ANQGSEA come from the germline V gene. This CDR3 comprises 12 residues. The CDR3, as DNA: TGCAGCGTGGGGGACTTCTCCTACGAGCAGTACTTC. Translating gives CSVGDFSYEQYF.

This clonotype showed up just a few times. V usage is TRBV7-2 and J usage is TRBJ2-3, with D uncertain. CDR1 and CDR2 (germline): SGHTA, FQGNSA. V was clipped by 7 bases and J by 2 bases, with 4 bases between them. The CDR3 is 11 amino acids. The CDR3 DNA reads TGTGCCAGCATTTTCACAGATACGCAGTATTTT. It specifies CASIFTDTQYF. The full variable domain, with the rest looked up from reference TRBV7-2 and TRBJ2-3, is GAGVSQSPSNKVTEKGKDVELRCDPISGHTALYWYRQSLGQGLEFLIYFQGNSAPDKSGLPSDRFSAERTGGSVSTLTIQRTQQEDSAVYLCASIFTDTQYFGPGTRLTVL.

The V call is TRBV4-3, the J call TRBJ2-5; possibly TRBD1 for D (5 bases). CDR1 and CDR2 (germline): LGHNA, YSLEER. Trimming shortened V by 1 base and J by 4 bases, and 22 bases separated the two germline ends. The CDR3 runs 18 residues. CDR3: CASSQGGFSRTPPETQYF. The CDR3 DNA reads TGCGCCAGCAGCCAAGGGGGTTTTTCTAGGACACCCCCAGAGACCCAGTACTTC.

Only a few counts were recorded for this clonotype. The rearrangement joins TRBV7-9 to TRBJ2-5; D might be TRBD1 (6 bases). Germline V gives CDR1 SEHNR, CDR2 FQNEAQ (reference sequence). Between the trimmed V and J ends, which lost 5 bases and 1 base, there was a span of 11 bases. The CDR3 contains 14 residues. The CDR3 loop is CASSPQGPQETQYF. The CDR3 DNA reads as TGTGCCAGCAGCCCGCAGGGGCCCCAAGAGACCCAGTACTTC.

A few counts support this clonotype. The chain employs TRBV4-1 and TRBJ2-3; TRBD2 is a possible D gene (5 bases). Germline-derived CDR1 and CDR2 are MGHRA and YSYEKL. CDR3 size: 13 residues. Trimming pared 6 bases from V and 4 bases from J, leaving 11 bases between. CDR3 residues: CASRGLRADTQYF. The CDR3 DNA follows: TGCGCCAGCAGGGGGTTGAGGGCAGATACGCAGTATTTT.

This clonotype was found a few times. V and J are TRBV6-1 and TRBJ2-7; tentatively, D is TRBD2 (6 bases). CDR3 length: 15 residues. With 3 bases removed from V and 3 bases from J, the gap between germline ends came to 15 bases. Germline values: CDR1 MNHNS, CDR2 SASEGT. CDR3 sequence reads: CASSDSRWGVYEQYF. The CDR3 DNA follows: TGTGCCAGCAGTGACTCAAGGTGGGGGGTCTACGAGCAGTACTTC.

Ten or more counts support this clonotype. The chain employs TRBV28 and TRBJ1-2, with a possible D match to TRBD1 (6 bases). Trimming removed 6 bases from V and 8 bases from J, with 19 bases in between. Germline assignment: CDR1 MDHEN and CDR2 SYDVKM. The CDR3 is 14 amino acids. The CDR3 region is CASSQGTAGTGYTF. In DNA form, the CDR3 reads TGTGCCAGCAGCCAGGGGACGGCTGGTACAGGCTACACCTTC.

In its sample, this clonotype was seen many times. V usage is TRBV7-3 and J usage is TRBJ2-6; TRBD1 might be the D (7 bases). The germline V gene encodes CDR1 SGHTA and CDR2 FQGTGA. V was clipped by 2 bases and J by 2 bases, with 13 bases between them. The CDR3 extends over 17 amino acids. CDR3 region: CASSLPRGDAGANVLTF. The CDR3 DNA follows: TGTGCCAGCAGCTTACCCAGGGGGGACGCTGGGGCCAACGTCCTGACTTTC.

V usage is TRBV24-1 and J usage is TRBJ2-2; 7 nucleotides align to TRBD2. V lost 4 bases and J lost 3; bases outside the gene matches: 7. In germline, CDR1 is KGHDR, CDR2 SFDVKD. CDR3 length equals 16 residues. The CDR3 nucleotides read TGTGCCACCAGTGAAACAGCGGGGAGAGACACCGGGGAGCTGTTTTTT. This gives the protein CATSETAGRDTGELFF.

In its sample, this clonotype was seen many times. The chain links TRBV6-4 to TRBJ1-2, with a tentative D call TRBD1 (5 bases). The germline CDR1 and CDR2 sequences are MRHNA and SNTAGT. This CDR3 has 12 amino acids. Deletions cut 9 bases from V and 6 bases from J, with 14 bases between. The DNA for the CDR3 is TGTGCCAGGACGAACCAGGGCCATGGCTACACCTTC. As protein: CARTNQGHGYTF.

Here the CDR3 reads CASSMGQGKNQPQHF. DNA for the CDR3: TGTGCCAGTAGTATGGGGCAGGGGAAAAATCAGCCCCAGCATTTT. V is TRBV19 and J is TRBJ1-5; perhaps TRBD1 as D (6 bases). Trimming shortened V by 3 bases and J by 4 bases, and 13 bases separated the two germline ends. Germline lookup yields CDR1 LNHDA and CDR2 SQIVND (reference sequence). The CDR3 is 15 amino acids.

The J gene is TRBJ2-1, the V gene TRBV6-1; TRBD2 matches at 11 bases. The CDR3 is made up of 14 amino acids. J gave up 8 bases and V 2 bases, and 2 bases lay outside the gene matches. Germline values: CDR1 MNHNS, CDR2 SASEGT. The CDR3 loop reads CASSELAGGYEQFF. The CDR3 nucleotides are TGTGCCAGCAGTGAACTAGCGGGGGGATATGAGCAGTTCTTC.

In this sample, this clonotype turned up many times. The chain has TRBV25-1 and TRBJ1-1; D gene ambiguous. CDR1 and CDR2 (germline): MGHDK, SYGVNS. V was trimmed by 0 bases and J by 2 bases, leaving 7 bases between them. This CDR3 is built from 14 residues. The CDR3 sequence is CASSEYGHNTEAFF. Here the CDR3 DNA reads TGTGCCAGCAGTGAATATGGGCATAACACTGAAGCTTTCTTT.

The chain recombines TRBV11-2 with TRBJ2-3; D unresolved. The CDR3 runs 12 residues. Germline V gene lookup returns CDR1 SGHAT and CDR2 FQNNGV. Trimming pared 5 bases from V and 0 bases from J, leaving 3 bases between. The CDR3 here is CASSTSTDTQYF. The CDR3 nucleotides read TGTGCCAGCAGCACTAGCACAGATACGCAGTATTTT.

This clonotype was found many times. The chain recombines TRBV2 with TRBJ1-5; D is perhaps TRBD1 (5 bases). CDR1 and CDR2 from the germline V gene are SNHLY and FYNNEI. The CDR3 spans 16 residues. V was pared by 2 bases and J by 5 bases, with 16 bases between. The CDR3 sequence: CASSESAGRVDQPQHF. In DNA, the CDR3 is TGTGCCAGCAGTGAATCAGCAGGGCGGGTGGATCAGCCCCAGCATTTT.

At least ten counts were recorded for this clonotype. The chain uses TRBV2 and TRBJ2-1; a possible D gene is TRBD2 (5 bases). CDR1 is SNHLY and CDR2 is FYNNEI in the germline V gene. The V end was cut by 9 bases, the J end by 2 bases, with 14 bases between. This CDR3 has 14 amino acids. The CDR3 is CASVELVAYNEQFF. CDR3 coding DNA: TGTGCCAGTGTCGAACTAGTCGCCTACAATGAGCAGTTCTTC.

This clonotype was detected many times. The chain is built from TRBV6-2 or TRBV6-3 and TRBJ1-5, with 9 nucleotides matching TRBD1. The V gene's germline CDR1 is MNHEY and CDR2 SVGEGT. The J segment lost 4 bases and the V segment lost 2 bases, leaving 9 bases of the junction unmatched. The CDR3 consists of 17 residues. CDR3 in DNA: TGTGCCAGCAGTTACCCGGGACAGGGCGATTGGAATCAGCCCCAGCATTTT. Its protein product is CASSYPGQGDWNQPQHF.

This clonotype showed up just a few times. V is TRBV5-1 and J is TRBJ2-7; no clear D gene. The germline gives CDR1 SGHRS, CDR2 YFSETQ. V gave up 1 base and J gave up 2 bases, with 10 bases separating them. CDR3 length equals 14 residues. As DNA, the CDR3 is TGCGCCAGCAGCTTGTTGGCCAGAACCTACGAGCAGTACTTC. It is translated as CASSLLARTYEQYF.

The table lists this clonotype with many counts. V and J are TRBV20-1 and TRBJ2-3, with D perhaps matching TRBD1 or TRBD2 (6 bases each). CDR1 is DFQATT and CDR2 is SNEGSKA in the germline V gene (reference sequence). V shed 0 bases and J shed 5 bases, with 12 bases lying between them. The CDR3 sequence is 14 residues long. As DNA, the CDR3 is TGCAGTGCTAGAGATTCGGGGGCCCAAGATACGCAGTATTTT. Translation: CSARDSGAQDTQYF.

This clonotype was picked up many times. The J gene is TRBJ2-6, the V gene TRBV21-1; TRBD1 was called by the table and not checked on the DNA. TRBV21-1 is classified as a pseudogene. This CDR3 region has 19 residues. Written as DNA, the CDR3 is TGTGCCAGCAGCAAAGAATTTCTACAGGGGAGCTCTGGGGCCAACGTCCTGACTTTC. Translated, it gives CASSKEFLQGSSGANVLTF.

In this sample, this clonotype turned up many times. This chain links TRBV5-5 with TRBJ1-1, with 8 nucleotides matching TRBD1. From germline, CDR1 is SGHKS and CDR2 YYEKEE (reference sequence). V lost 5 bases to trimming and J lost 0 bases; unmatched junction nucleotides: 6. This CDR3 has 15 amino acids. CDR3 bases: TGTGCCAGCAGGAGACAGGGGCTCATGAACACTGAAGCTTTCTTT. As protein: CASRRQGLMNTEAFF.

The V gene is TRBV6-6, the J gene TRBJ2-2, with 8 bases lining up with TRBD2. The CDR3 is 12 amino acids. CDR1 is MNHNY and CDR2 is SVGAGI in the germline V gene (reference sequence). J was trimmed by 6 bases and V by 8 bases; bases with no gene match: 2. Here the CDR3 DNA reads TGTGCCAGCGTCGGGGGGGCCGGGGAGCTGTTTTTT. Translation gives CASVGGAGELFF.

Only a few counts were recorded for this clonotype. The DNA for the CDR3 is TGCGCCAGCAGCCTTGTAATCCTAAGCACAGATACGCAGTATTTT. It specifies CASSLVILSTDTQYF. The V gene is TRBV4-3, the J gene TRBJ2-3; D unresolved. V was pared by 4 bases and J by 0 bases, with 11 bases between. The germline V gene encodes CDR1 LGHNA and CDR2 YSLEER. The CDR3 extends over 15 amino acids.

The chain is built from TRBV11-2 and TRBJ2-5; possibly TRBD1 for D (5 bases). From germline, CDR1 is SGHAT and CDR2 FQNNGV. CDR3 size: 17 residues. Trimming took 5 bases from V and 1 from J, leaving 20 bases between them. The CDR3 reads CASSPRFGALGQETQYF. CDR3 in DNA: TGTGCCAGCAGCCCGCGTTTTGGGGCGTTGGGCCAAGAGACCCAGTACTTC. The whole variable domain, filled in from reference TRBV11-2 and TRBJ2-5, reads EAGVAQSPRYKIIEKRQSVAFWCNPISGHATLYWYQQILGQGPKLLIQFQNNGVVDDSQLPKDRFSAERLKGVDSTLKIQPAKLEDSAVYLCASSPRFGALGQETQYFGPGTRLLVL.

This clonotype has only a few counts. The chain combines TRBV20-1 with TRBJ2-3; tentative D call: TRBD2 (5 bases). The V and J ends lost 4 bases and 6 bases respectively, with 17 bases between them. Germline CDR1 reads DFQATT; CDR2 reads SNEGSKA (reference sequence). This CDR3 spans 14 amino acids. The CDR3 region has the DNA TGCAGTGCTAACGACCGGGCAGAGGGTGATACGCAGTATTTT. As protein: CSANDRAEGDTQYF.

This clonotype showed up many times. CDR3 in amino acids: CASSTGTGGISSYEQYF. The CDR3 region has the DNA TGTGCCAGCAGCACCGGGACAGGGGGCATAAGCTCCTACGAGCAGTACTTC. V and J are TRBV7-8 and TRBJ2-7, with 12 bases fitting TRBD1. There are 17 residues in the CDR3. The J segment lost 0 bases and the V segment lost 5 bases, leaving 8 bases of the junction unmatched. The germline gives CDR1 SGHVS, CDR2 FQNEAQ.

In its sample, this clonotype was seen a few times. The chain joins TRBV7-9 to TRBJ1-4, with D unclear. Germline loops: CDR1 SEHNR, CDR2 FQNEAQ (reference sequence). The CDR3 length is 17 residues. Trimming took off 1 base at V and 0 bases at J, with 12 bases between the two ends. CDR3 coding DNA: TGTGCCAGCAGCTTAGATCAGACATCAGCAACTAATGAAAAACTGTTTTTT. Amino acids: CASSLDQTSATNEKLFF.